What follows are 30 T cell receptor beta chains derived from one specimen sequenced in a study of response to subunit inactivated influenza vaccine. One entry per CDR3 protein results from TCRdb running MiXCR on the RT-PCR reads. The sample holds hundreds of thousands of distinct CDR3 sequences, 14% seen once. Sample: PBMCs from blood, taken about 14 days before vaccination. The receptor source for this set is a man between 45 and 60 years old who received an inactivated influenza vaccine.

As for this clonotype: At one of its ends the junction is not consistent with the germline gene, which may arise from a read error. The chain links TRBV3-1 to TRBJ1-1, with a possible D match to TRBD1 (5 bases). This CDR3 is 15 amino acids long. Germline loops: CDR1 LGHDT, CDR2 YNNKEL (reference sequence). The CDR3 nucleotides are TGTGCCAGCAGGCAAGCCAGGGACGTGAACACTGAAGCTTTCTTT. Protein sequence: CASRQARDVNTEAFF.

The chain is built from TRBV6-2 or TRBV6-3 and TRBJ2-5; 9 bases are a match to TRBD2. With V trimmed by 10 bases and J by 6 bases, 15 bases remained unmatched. CDR1 and CDR2 (germline): MNHEY, SVGEGT. The CDR3 covers 15 residues. Here the CDR3 DNA reads TGTGCCACCGAGATTAGCGGGAGTATGAGAAAGACCCAGTACTTC. It translates to CATEISGSMRKTQYF.

This clonotype has at least ten counts. This chain links TRBV11-2 with TRBJ1-6; D is ambiguous. This CDR3 region has 18 residues. The V gene lost 0 bases and the J gene lost 0 bases, with 12 bases spanning the gap. Germline V lookup: CDR1 SGHAT, CDR2 FQNNGV. The CDR3 sequence: CASSLDRRGSSYNSPLHF. In nucleotides, the CDR3 is TGTGCCAGCAGCTTAGATCGTCGGGGTAGCTCCTATAATTCACCCCTCCACTTT.

In its sample, this clonotype was seen a few times. The rearrangement links TRBV7-3 to TRBJ2-2; tentatively, D is TRBD2 (5 bases). Trimming took off 2 bases at V and 7 bases at J, with 20 bases between the two ends. Germline CDR1 is SGHTA and CDR2 is FQGTGA. The CDR3 extends over 17 amino acids. The CDR3 reads CASSLEPRRGKGGELFF. DNA for the CDR3: TGTGCCAGCAGCTTAGAGCCTCGTCGGGGTAAAGGCGGGGAGCTGTTTTTT.

This clonotype came up a few times. The junction departs from the called germline gene at one end, perhaps through a read error. The CDR3, as DNA: TGCAGTGCTAGAGACCTAAGCCGCCTTCGAGACTTC. It yields the protein CSARDLSRLRDF. The V gene is TRBV20-1, the J gene TRBJ2-5; no reliable D call. Germline V gene lookup returns CDR1 DFQATT and CDR2 SNEGSKA (reference sequence). The CDR3 contains 12 residues.

This clonotype has a handful of counts. The rearrangement links TRBV27 to TRBJ2-7; tentatively, D is TRBD1 (5 bases). The V end was cut by 6 bases, the J end by 6 bases, with 21 bases between. Germline assignment: CDR1 MNHEY and CDR2 SMNVEV (reference sequence). This CDR3 comprises 15 residues. The CDR3 reads CASSHVGLSSLEQYF. In DNA, the CDR3 is TGTGCCAGCAGCCACGTGGGGCTATCCTCGCTCGAGCAGTACTTC.

This clonotype has just a few counts. The genes are TRBV20-1 and TRBJ2-5; no clear D gene. The CDR3 extends over 15 amino acids. Germline V gene sequence: CDR1 DFQATT, CDR2 SNEGSKA (reference sequence). Deletions cut 1 base from V and 0 bases from J, with 12 bases between. The CDR3 nucleotides read TGCAGTGCTAGAGTCAGTGGCGTAAACCAAGAGACCCAGTACTTC. This encodes CSARVSGVNQETQYF.

This clonotype was counted ten times or more. The V gene is TRBV20-1, the J gene TRBJ2-1; 7 nucleotides align to TRBD2. The V and J ends lost 3 bases and 8 bases, in that order; junction bases with no gene match: 10. Germline CDR1 and CDR2: DFQATT and SNEGSKA (reference sequence). This CDR3 region has 14 residues. CDR3 bases: TGCAGTGCTAGTCAAGGACTAGGAACGCATGAGCAGTTCTTC. Translating gives CSASQGLGTHEQFF.

This clonotype was seen ten or more times. V and J are TRBV10-3 and TRBJ2-2, with D unclear. The CDR3 has 15 residues. Germline V gene sequence: CDR1 ENHRY, CDR2 SYGVKD. The V end was cut by 6 bases, the J end by 5 bases, with 16 bases between. DNA of the CDR3: TGTGCCATCAGGGGTAACGACAACCCGACCGGGGAGCTGTTTTTT. The encoded protein is CAIRGNDNPTGELFF.

This clonotype was recorded many times. In nucleotides, the CDR3 is TGTGCCAGCAGCTTAGAACCTATCAGGGGCACTGAAGCTTTCTTT. Its translation: CASSLEPIRGTEAFF. The V call is TRBV7-9, the J call TRBJ1-1, with D perhaps TRBD1 (6 bases). The CDR3 totals 15 residues. The V end was cut by 1 base, the J end by 4 bases, with 13 bases between. Germline values: CDR1 SEHNR, CDR2 FQNEAQ (reference sequence).

The chain combines TRBV12-3 or TRBV12-4 with TRBJ2-7; D is unresolved. With 5 bases removed from V and 6 bases from J, the gap between germline ends came to 11 bases. The CDR3 is made up of 12 amino acids. The CDR3 coding sequence is TGTGCCAGCAGTCCCTCGGTGGGCGAGCAGTACTTC. It translates to CASSPSVGEQYF.

This clonotype was picked up a small number of times. The gene calls are TRBV28 and TRBJ1-2; unclear D gene. Germline V CDR1 and CDR2: MDHEN, SYDVKM. With 3 bases removed from V and 8 bases from J, the gap between germline ends came to 22 bases. The CDR3 is made up of 16 amino acids. This CDR3 reads CASSFSLLTGSQGYTF. In nucleotides, the CDR3 is TGTGCCAGCAGTTTTTCATTATTGACGGGTTCTCAGGGCTACACCTTC.

The chain has TRBV18 and TRBJ2-7; 8 bases are a match to TRBD2. The CDR3 runs to 15 residues. Germline CDR1 is KGHSH and CDR2 is LQKENI. J gave up 2 bases and V 3 bases, and 6 bases lay outside the gene matches. The CDR3 coding sequence is TGTGCCAGCTCACCTGCGGGGGGTCGTACCTACGAGCAGTACTTC. Its translation: CASSPAGGRTYEQYF.

The table lists this clonotype with many counts. J is TRBJ2-7 and V is TRBV20-1; perhaps TRBD1 as D (6 bases). The CDR3 runs to 14 residues. CDR1 and CDR2 (germline): DFQATT, SNEGSKA (reference sequence). The ends were cut back, 0 bases at V and 4 bases at J, with 13 bases in the middle. DNA for the CDR3: TGCAGTGCTAGAGACACCAGGGGAAGTTACGAGCAGTACTTC. It specifies CSARDTRGSYEQYF.

As for this clonotype: This may stem from a read error, because a much larger clone lies one nucleotide away. The chain has TRBV6-2 or TRBV6-3 and TRBJ2-1; 9 bases agree with TRBD2. Germline CDR1 MNHEY, CDR2 SVGEGT. Unmatched junction bases numbered 2, after V lost 2 bases and J lost 3 bases. This CDR3 has 15 amino acids. The CDR3 sequence is CASSYASGIYNEQFF. CDR3 coding DNA: TGTGCCAGCAGTTACGCTAGCGGGATCTACAATGAGCAGTTCTTC.

The chain is built from TRBV4-3 and TRBJ2-6, with a weak D call TRBD1 (5 bases). Germline V gene lookup returns CDR1 LGHNA and CDR2 YSLEER. The V and J ends lost 4 bases and 6 bases respectively, with 10 bases between them. This CDR3 spans 14 amino acids. CDR3 sequence reads: CASSPSGQANVLTF. The CDR3 DNA reads TGCGCCAGCAGCCCTTCCGGACAGGCCAACGTCCTGACTTTC.

The chain employs TRBV5-1 and TRBJ2-3; 9 bases agree with TRBD1. This CDR3 contains 15 residues. CDR1 SGHRS and CDR2 YFSETQ come from the germline V gene. With V trimmed by 4 bases and J by 9 bases, 12 bases remained unmatched. In DNA form, the CDR3 reads TGCGCCAGCAGCCGAGACCCGGGACAGGGCAAGACGCAGTATTTT. This encodes CASSRDPGQGKTQYF.

The genes are TRBV12-3 or TRBV12-4 and TRBJ2-1; no definite D call. The CDR3 has 16 amino acids. Trimming left V 3 bases short and J 2 bases short, with 14 bases between. The CDR3 sequence is CASSFRRLTPYNEQFF. In DNA form, the CDR3 reads TGTGCCAGCAGTTTTCGTCGGCTGACTCCCTACAATGAGCAGTTCTTC.

This clonotype was seen a handful of times. The chain couples TRBV27 to TRBJ1-1; weak D call: TRBD1 (5 bases). Trimming left V 5 bases short and J 0 bases short, with 13 bases between. CDR3 length equals 15 residues. Per germline, CDR1 MNHEY and CDR2 SMNVEV (reference sequence). The CDR3 protein is CASSLQQEVNTEAFF. CDR3 in DNA: TGTGCCAGCAGTCTACAACAGGAAGTGAACACTGAAGCTTTCTTT.

This clonotype was observed a handful of times. The J gene is TRBJ1-4, the V gene TRBV4-2; 7 bases are shared with TRBD1. CDR3 length: 14 amino acids. Germline V gene data show CDR1 as LGHNA and CDR2 as YNFKEQ. The V segment lost 1 base and the J segment 7 bases; nucleotides outside the gene matches: 3. The CDR3 region is CASSQAQGREKLFF. The CDR3 DNA sequence: TGTGCCAGCAGCCAAGCACAGGGGCGTGAAAAACTGTTTTTT.

In its sample, this clonotype was seen a few times. The V and J genes are TRBV11-2 and TRBJ2-5; 9 bases align to TRBD1. CDR3 length equals 17 residues. V dropped 0 bases and J dropped 4; count of bases not matched to a gene: 9. CDR1 and CDR2 from the germline V gene are SGHAT and FQNNGV. The CDR3 protein is CASSLEGGGTGLETQYF. CDR3 coding DNA: TGTGCCAGCAGCTTAGAGGGTGGGGGGACAGGGTTAGAGACCCAGTACTTC.

The rearrangement links TRBV29-1 to TRBJ1-3; unclear D gene. Germline CDR1 is SQVTM and CDR2 is ANQGSEA. The CDR3 covers 14 residues. V lost 0 bases and J 4 bases, leaving 10 bases between the germline ends. Here the CDR3 DNA reads TGCAGCGTTGAAGACAGGCAGCAAGGAAACACCATATATTTT. This codes for CSVEDRQQGNTIYF.

The V call is TRBV5-1, the J call TRBJ2-7; 7 bases are a match to TRBD2. With 4 bases clipped from V and 3 bases from J, the junction kept 10 bases outside the gene matches. This CDR3 comprises 15 residues. Germline lookup yields CDR1 SGHRS and CDR2 YFSETQ. The DNA for the CDR3 is TGCGCCAGCAGCCTCGGCGGGGGATGGGGCTACGAGCAGTACTTC. As protein: CASSLGGGWGYEQYF.

This clonotype was counted between two and nine times. The J gene is TRBJ2-7, the V gene TRBV7-3, with TRBD2 matching 9 bases. The trim removed 5 bases at V and 7 bases at J, leaving 12 bases unmatched. Germline values: CDR1 SGHTA, CDR2 FQGTGA. This CDR3 region has 15 residues. This CDR3 reads CASSPLAGGPGEQYF. The CDR3 nucleotides read TGTGCCAGCAGCCCTCTGGCGGGAGGGCCGGGGGAGCAGTACTTC.

This clonotype turned up a few times. J is TRBJ1-3 and V is TRBV7-2; TRBD1 matches at 7 bases. After removal of 5 bases from V and 4 bases from J, the junction contained 11 bases not matched to a gene. The CDR3 has 16 amino acids. CDR1 and CDR2 from the germline V gene are SGHTA and FQGNSA. The CDR3 sequence is CASSPGPDRQGNTIYF. The CDR3, as DNA: TGTGCCAGCAGCCCAGGGCCGGACAGGCAGGGAAACACCATATATTTT.

The rearrangement links TRBV2 to TRBJ2-4; D tentatively reads TRBD1 or TRBD2 (7 bases each). Germline V gives CDR1 SNHLY, CDR2 FYNNEI. V shed 2 bases and J shed 3 bases, with 14 bases lying between them. The CDR3 covers 16 residues. The CDR3 is CASSEQGGKVKNIQYF. The DNA of the CDR3 is TGTGCCAGCAGTGAACAGGGGGGGAAGGTCAAAAACATTCAGTACTTC.

This clonotype appeared a few times. The gene calls are TRBV4-2 and TRBJ2-5, with TRBD2 matching 11 bases. Germline-derived CDR1 and CDR2 are LGHNA and YNFKEQ. The CDR3 contains 18 residues. V gave up 0 bases and J gave up 2 bases; unmatched junction bases: 8. The CDR3 coding sequence is TGTGCCAGCAGCCAAGATGCTAGCGGGGGGCCCATACAAGAGACCCAGTACTTC. Translated, it gives CASSQDASGGPIQETQYF.

The rearrangement joins TRBV5-1 to TRBJ2-3; TRBD1 matches at 8 bases. J gave up 2 bases and V 0 bases, and 5 bases lay outside the gene matches. Germline-derived CDR1 and CDR2 are SGHRS and YFSETQ. The CDR3 length is 16 residues. The CDR3 is CASSLASTGDTDTQYF. The CDR3 DNA is TGCGCCAGCAGCTTGGCCTCGACAGGGGACACAGATACGCAGTATTTT.

The rearrangement joins TRBV20-1 to TRBJ2-7, with a possible D match to TRBD2 (6 bases). Germline V lookup: CDR1 DFQATT, CDR2 SNEGSKA (reference sequence). Trimming took off 0 bases at V and 3 bases at J, with 15 bases between the two ends. The CDR3 extends over 15 amino acids. The CDR3 loop reads CSARDGAGNSYEQYF. The CDR3 DNA reads as TGCAGTGCTAGAGATGGTGCGGGGAATAGCTACGAGCAGTACTTC.

The V and J genes are TRBV6-5 and TRBJ1-2; D ambiguous. Trimming shortened V by 0 bases and J by 0 bases, and 8 bases separated the two germline ends. From germline, CDR1 is MNHEY and CDR2 SVGAGI. The CDR3 runs to 15 residues. The CDR3, as DNA: TGTGCCAGCAGTTACTCGACCGGGGCTAACTATGGCTACACCTTC. Translated, it gives CASSYSTGANYGYTF.